This TCR beta chain was found in a study of T cell responses to AZD1222 COVID-19 vaccine. Study outcomes and limitations: Vaccine-associated CD4 TCRs spanned spike, dominant at 160-218 and 743-854. Among the donors, most were white British and more were female, and clonal diversity was possibly underestimated.

Deletions cut 0 bases from V and 10 bases from J, with 12 bases between. The CDR3 runs 13 residues. Germline CDR1 and CDR2: PRHDT and FYEKMQ (reference sequence). Generated by immunoSEQ multiplex PCR, the TCRdb table keeps only in-frame clones and is missing some. The sample has 150,000 to 200,000 clones; 94% are singletons. Remarks on this clone: No antigen is known for it.

This receptor was identified in an adult in good health. The chain couples TRBV13 to TRBJ1-1; a possible D gene is TRBD1 (5 bases). Sequenced here: peripheral blood, sampled on day 0 of AZD1222 vaccination. The CDR3: CASSLGRGEGAFF. CDR3 bases: TGTGCCAGCAGCTTAGGCCGGGGGGAAGGAGCTTTCTTT. The full variable domain, its missing parts supplied by reference TRBV13 and TRBJ1-1, is AAGVIQSPRHLIKEKRETATLKCYPIPRHDTVYWYQQGPGQDPQFLISFYEKMQSDKGSIPDRFSAQQFSDYHSELNMSSLELGDSALYFCASSLGRGEGAFFGQGTRLTVV.